These 29 T cell receptor beta chains share one sample of origin, sequenced in a study of blood T cell repertoires in COVID-19. Method: immunoSEQ multiplex PCR; TCRdb's copy keeps in-frame clones and lacks some. Of approximately 66,000 clones in the sample, 85% to 90% were seen once. Sample: peripheral blood. These receptor sequences come from a man in his 60s with acute or convalescent COVID-19.

With regard to this clone: Mismatch with germline at one junction end may stem from a read error. The chain couples TRBV5-7 to TRBJ2-3; the D gene is possibly TRBD2 (6 bases). TRBV5-7 falls under the ORF class, with uncertain function. The CDR3 covers 12 residues. The CDR3 DNA reads TGTGCCACCAGCATCGGGGGTGGTACGCAGTATTTT. Amino acids: CATSIGGGTQYF.

The J gene is TRBJ2-2, the V gene TRBV7-9; possible D gene TRBD1, 5 bases. CDR3 size: 15 residues. CDR1 SEHNR and CDR2 FQNEAQ come from the germline V gene (reference sequence). Trimming pared 2 bases from V and 7 bases from J, leaving 14 bases between. The CDR3 spells CASSLWAGSGGELFF. Written as DNA, the CDR3 is TGTGCCAGCAGCTTATGGGCAGGGTCTGGCGGGGAGCTGTTTTTT.

A single count supports this clone. The gene calls are TRBV2 and TRBJ1-4, with 9 positions matching TRBD1. Germline V gene lookup returns CDR1 SNHLY and CDR2 FYNNEI. The V segment lost 7 bases and the J segment 8 bases; nucleotides outside the gene matches: 5. The CDR3 loop spans 13 amino acids. The CDR3 nucleotides read TGTGCCAGCAACCGGGACAGGGACGAAAAACTGTTTTTT. Translation: CASNRDRDEKLFF.

V usage is TRBV5-1 and J usage is TRBJ2-7; D gene ambiguous. From germline, CDR1 is SGHRS and CDR2 YFSETQ. V lost 0 bases and J lost 2, with 9 bases in between. The CDR3 spans 14 residues. The chain's CDR3 is CASSLDVSAYEQYF. In DNA, the CDR3 is TGCGCCAGCAGCTTGGACGTGAGTGCCTACGAGCAGTACTTC. The complete variable domain, with remaining parts taken from reference TRBV5-1 and TRBJ2-7, reads KAGVTQTPRYLIKTRGQQVTLSCSPISGHRSVSWYQQTPGQGLQFLFEYFSETQRNKGNFPGRFSGRQFSNSRSEMNVSTLELGDSALYLCASSLDVSAYEQYFGPGTRLTVT.

This clone was picked up one time. V and J are TRBV10-3 and TRBJ1-1; TRBD1 might be the D (6 bases). This CDR3 region has 13 residues. CDR1 is ENHRY and CDR2 is SYGVKD in the germline V gene. With 9 bases removed from V and 1 base from J, the gap between germline ends came to 12 bases. CDR3 coding DNA: TGTGCCATTCAGGGGAGGGAGAACACTGAAGCTTTCTTT. It specifies CAIQGRENTEAFF.

This chain connects TRBV9 to TRBJ2-3; D is unclear. Looked up from germline, CDR1 is SGDLS and CDR2 is YYNGEE. The CDR3 totals 15 residues. Between the trimmed V and J ends, which lost 0 bases and 1 base, there was a span of 9 bases. The CDR3 sequence: CASSVVSLRTDTQYF. In DNA form, the CDR3 reads TGTGCCAGCAGCGTAGTTTCTCTCCGCACAGATACGCAGTATTTT.

The gene calls are TRBV29-1 and TRBJ2-5; 7 bases align to TRBD1. Germline loops: CDR1 SQVTM, CDR2 ANQGSEA. Trimming cost V 6 bases and J 3 bases; bases outside gene matches: 7. This CDR3 has 13 amino acids. The CDR3 region has the DNA TGCAGCGTGCGGACAGGAAAGAAAGAGACCCAGTACTTC. Its protein product is CSVRTGKKETQYF.

V usage is TRBV5-6 and J usage is TRBJ1-2; 8 nucleotides match TRBD1. The V segment lost 4 bases and the J segment 4 bases; nucleotides outside the gene matches: 15. The CDR3 is made up of 17 amino acids. The germline CDR1 and CDR2 sequences are SGHDT and YYEEEE. As DNA, the CDR3 is TGTGCCAGCAGCGAAGTGGACAGGGCACTCCCCCTCTATGGCTACACCTTC. This gives the protein CASSEVDRALPLYGYTF. The whole variable domain, remainder taken from reference TRBV5-6 and TRBJ1-2, is DAGVTQSPTHLIKTRGQQVTLRCSPKSGHDTVSWYQQALGQGPQFIFQYYEEEERQRGNFPDRFSGHQFPNYSSELNVNALLLGDSALYLCASSEVDRALPLYGYTFGSGTRLTVV.

This sequence joins TRBV9 and TRBJ1-4; D remains ambiguous. V was cut by 0 bases and J by 0 bases, with 6 bases left in between. The germline CDR1 and CDR2 sequences are SGDLS and YYNGEE. CDR3 size: 15 residues. The CDR3 loop is CASSVDPATNEKLFF. The CDR3 nucleotides read TGTGCCAGCAGCGTAGATCCAGCAACTAATGAAAAACTGTTTTTT.

V and J are TRBV7-9 and TRBJ2-2, with D tentatively TRBD2 (6 bases). The CDR3 contains 12 residues. V lost 8 bases, J lost 5 bases, and 9 bases lay in between. In germline, CDR1 is SEHNR, CDR2 FQNEAQ (reference sequence). CDR3 region: CASPRGTGELFF. CDR3 nucleotide sequence: TGTGCCAGCCCTCGGGGGACCGGGGAGCTGTTTTTT.

This sequence joins TRBV5-4 and TRBJ2-3; D perhaps matches TRBD1 (6 bases). This CDR3 is built from 15 residues. In germline, CDR1 is SGHNT, CDR2 YYREEE (reference sequence). Trimming cost V 0 bases and J 6 bases, with 14 bases left between them. The CDR3 here is CASSLVTGSSDTQYF. CDR3 bases: TGTGCCAGCAGCTTGGTTACAGGGTCCTCGGATACGCAGTATTTT.

V is TRBV6-4 and J is TRBJ2-3, with a tentative D call TRBD1 (6 bases). This CDR3 has 15 amino acids. With 0 bases removed from V and 1 base from J, the gap between germline ends came to 8 bases. Looked up from germline, CDR1 is MRHNA and CDR2 is SNTAGT. The CDR3 region has the DNA TGTGCCAGCAGTGACTCCACAGGGCGCACAGATACGCAGTATTTT. Its translation is CASSDSTGRTDTQYF.

The V and J genes are TRBV2 and TRBJ1-2; the D gene is possibly TRBD1 (5 bases). The CDR3 spans 13 residues. The V end was cut by 3 bases, the J end by 6 bases, with 11 bases between. CDR1 is SNHLY, CDR2 FYNNEI, per germline. CDR3 amino acids: CASSEGGDHGYTF. In DNA form, the CDR3 reads TGTGCCAGCAGTGAGGGGGGGGACCATGGCTACACCTTC.

The J gene is TRBJ1-3, the V gene TRBV7-9, with D perhaps matching TRBD1 (6 bases). CDR1 is SEHNR and CDR2 is FQNEAQ in the germline V gene (reference sequence). The germline V and J ends were trimmed by 3 bases and 1 base, with 10 bases remaining between them. The CDR3 length is 15 residues. DNA of the CDR3: TGTGCCAGCAGCTTTACAGGGCGGTCTGGAAACACCATATATTTT. Amino acid sequence: CASSFTGRSGNTIYF. The full variable domain, rest sourced from reference TRBV7-9 and TRBJ1-3, is DTGVSQNPRHKITKRGQNVTFRCDPISEHNRLYWYRQTLGQGPEFLTYFQNEAQLEKSRLLSDRFSAERPKGSFSTLEIQRTEQGDSAMYLCASSFTGRSGNTIYFGEGSWLTVV.

This clone has just one count. The V gene is TRBV5-4, the J gene TRBJ1-3; TRBD1 might be the D (5 bases). The germline V gene encodes CDR1 SGHNT and CDR2 YYREEE (reference sequence). Trimming cost V 1 base and J 4 bases, with 9 bases left between them. The length of the CDR3 is 14 residues. CDR3: CASSLQGGGNTIYF. DNA for the CDR3: TGTGCCAGCAGCTTGCAGGGTGGCGGAAACACCATATATTTT.

CDR3 in amino acids: CASSLGRAGNEQFF. The DNA for the CDR3 is TGTGCCAGCAGCTTAGGGCGGGCCGGAAATGAGCAGTTCTTC. The chain is built from TRBV11-3 and TRBJ2-1; perhaps TRBD2 as D (5 bases). Germline CDR1 is SGHNT and CDR2 is YENEEA. Trimming stripped 1 base from V and 7 bases from J, with 11 bases between. The CDR3 contains 14 residues.

This clone was counted between two and nine times. The rearrangement joins TRBV7-9 to TRBJ2-2; D might be TRBD1 (5 bases). This CDR3 is 16 amino acids long. V lost 2 bases, J lost 6 bases, and 16 bases lay in between. Germline loops: CDR1 SEHNR, CDR2 FQNEAQ (reference sequence). This CDR3 reads CASSLRRGPFPGELFF. The CDR3 DNA reads TGTGCCAGCAGCTTAAGAAGGGGTCCGTTTCCCGGGGAGCTGTTTTTT.

V gene TRBV29-1 combines with J gene TRBJ2-1; D may be TRBD2 (7 bases). Trimming stripped 0 bases from V and 4 bases from J, with 19 bases between. The CDR3 covers 17 residues. Per the germline V gene, CDR1 is SQVTM and CDR2 is ANQGSEA. The CDR3 reads CSVEDRGDTQHYNEQFF. As DNA, the CDR3 is TGCAGCGTTGAAGATCGGGGGGACACCCAGCATTACAATGAGCAGTTCTTC.

The chain uses TRBV19 and TRBJ2-7; maybe TRBD2 (6 bases). Germline lookup yields CDR1 LNHDA and CDR2 SQIVND (reference sequence). V lost 1 base to trimming and J lost 3 bases, with 22 bases between them. This CDR3 has 18 residues. CDR3 sequence reads: CASSIGRGIRRENYEQYF. The CDR3 bases are TGTGCCAGTAGTATAGGCCGGGGGATACGAAGAGAAAACTACGAGCAGTACTTC.

This chain links TRBV15 with TRBJ2-1, with a tentative D call TRBD1 (5 bases). CDR1 and CDR2 (germline): LNHNV, YYDKDF (reference sequence). The ends were cut back, 0 bases at V and 10 bases at J, with 13 bases in the middle. This CDR3 comprises 14 residues. CDR3 coding DNA: TGTGCCACCAGCAGAGATAGGGTGACAGCCGAGCAGTTCTTC. Translating gives CATSRDRVTAEQFF.

The chain is built from TRBV6-1 and TRBJ1-5; a weak D match, TRBD1 (6 bases). V lost 0 bases and J 5 bases, leaving 11 bases between the germline ends. Germline CDR1 and CDR2: MNHNS and SASEGT. CDR3 size: 15 residues. The chain's CDR3 is CASSEAGGLDQPQHF. CDR3 DNA sequence: TGTGCCAGCAGTGAAGCAGGGGGTCTCGATCAGCCCCAGCATTTT.

For this clone: The sample holds other DNA sequences that translate to the same CDR3. The rearrangement links TRBV24-1 to TRBJ2-3, with D tentatively TRBD2 (5 bases). Germline assignment: CDR1 KGHDR and CDR2 SFDVKD. V was cut by 5 bases and J by 1 base, with 6 bases left in between. The CDR3 covers 13 residues. CDR3 sequence (DNA): TGTGCCACCAGTGTGGGAGGCACAGATACGCAGTATTTT. As protein: CATSVGGTDTQYF.

This clone was seen only once. The junction departs from germline at one end; a sequencing error may be responsible. CDR3 in amino acids: CASSSDSLNAEAFF. The CDR3 DNA is TGCGCCAGCAGCTCGGACAGCCTGAACGCTGAAGCTTTCTTT. The chain uses TRBV5-1 and TRBJ1-1; the D gene is possibly TRBD1 (6 bases). The CDR3 sequence is 14 residues long. Germline CDR1 is SGHRS and CDR2 is YFSETQ.

The chain has TRBV6-4 and TRBJ2-7; TRBD1 matches 7 bases. The junction had 8 bases not matched to a gene; V was cut back by 6 bases and J by 6 bases. The germline V gene encodes CDR1 MRHNA and CDR2 SNTAGT. The CDR3 is 13 residues long. The CDR3 spells CASSERGTAEQYF. The CDR3 DNA is TGTGCCAGCAGCGAAAGAGGGACAGCCGAGCAGTACTTC.

V is TRBV7-2 and J is TRBJ2-1, with D perhaps matching TRBD2 (6 bases). Germline assignment: CDR1 SGHTA and CDR2 FQGNSA. Trimming removed 0 bases from V and 5 bases from J, with 17 bases in between. CDR3 length: 17 amino acids. CDR3 DNA: TGTGCCAGCAGCTTAGCGCCCACGGGGGTAATCGACAATGAGCAGTTCTTC. Translating gives CASSLAPTGVIDNEQFF.

The J gene is TRBJ1-4, the V gene TRBV29-1; D not resolved. V lost 4 bases and J 8 bases, leaving 14 bases between the germline ends. CDR3 length: 13 residues. The germline V gene has CDR1 SQVTM and CDR2 ANQGSEA. The CDR3 here is CSVGDTPREKLFF. The CDR3, as DNA: TGCAGCGTTGGAGACACCCCCCGGGAAAAACTGTTTTTT.

The genes are TRBV29-1 and TRBJ2-3; a possible D gene is TRBD1 (7 bases). CDR1 SQVTM and CDR2 ANQGSEA come from the germline V gene. CDR3 size: 15 residues. Trimming shortened V by 4 bases and J by 0 bases, and 14 bases separated the two germline ends. The CDR3 loop reads CSVGGDSSSTDTQYF. Here the CDR3 DNA reads TGCAGCGTTGGGGGGGACAGTTCTAGCACAGATACGCAGTATTTT.

The chain joins TRBV3-1 (or the pseudogene TRBV3-2) to TRBJ2-3, with a possible D match to TRBD2 (6 bases). CDR3 length equals 14 residues. The germline V and J ends were trimmed by 4 bases and 8 bases, with 16 bases remaining between them. Germline V gene sequence: CDR1 LGHDT, CDR2 YNNKEL (reference sequence). CDR3 DNA sequence: TGTGCCAGCAGCCCTCGGACTACACCCACTACGCAGTATTTT. Protein product: CASSPRTTPTTQYF.

J is TRBJ1-5 and V is TRBV19; 8 nucleotides match TRBD1. The length of the CDR3 is 13 residues. Germline loops: CDR1 LNHDA, CDR2 SQIVND (reference sequence). After removal of 5 bases from V and 5 bases from J, the junction contained 2 bases not matched to a gene. CDR3 residues: CASSLQGDQPQHF. CDR3 coding DNA: TGTGCCAGTAGTTTACAGGGGGATCAGCCCCAGCATTTT.